This TCR beta chain comes out of a study of CD4+ T cells in melanoma. General study findings and limits: A reported correlation linked neoantigen-specific CD4+ T cells to CD8+, macrophage and B cell function. Neoantigen-specific CD4+ T cells in melanoma reportedly had diverse differentiation states.

V gave up 0 bases and J gave up 6 bases; unmatched junction bases: 5. CDR1 is SGHRS, CDR2 YFSETQ, per germline. This CDR3 is built from 16 residues. This clone was counted a single time. Its matching antigen is unknown. Some clones are missing from TCRdb's copy, which holds only in-frame ones; the method was immunoSEQ multiplex PCR. The sample shows over 130,000 clones, about 93% of them seen only once. The origin of this receptor is a human donor with melanoma. The chain employs TRBV5-1 and TRBJ2-2; TRBD2 agrees at 10 bases. CDR3 protein: CASSLASGGVSGELFF. CDR3 DNA sequence: TGCGCCAGCAGCTTGGCCAGCGGGGGGGTATCCGGGGAGCTGTTTTTT.